This T cell receptor (beta chain) comes out of a study of blood T cell repertoires in COVID-19. Study-wide background: The study drew acute and convalescent COVID-19 samples from the United States, Italy and Spain. Nucleic acid was either cDNA or gDNA, and it came from T cells, B-cell-depleted T cells, or PBMCs.

After removal of 3 bases from V and 4 bases from J, the junction contained 7 bases not matched to a gene. Germline lookup yields CDR1 SNHLY and CDR2 FYNNEI. The CDR3 consists of 15 residues. Authors' methods: Estimated nucleated cell counts came from reference gene primer amplification. Data came from immunoSEQ multiplex PCR; TCRdb stores just in-frame clones and leaves some out. V, J and clone size are those of that table, while D and trimming were read from the DNA. The sample lists 100,000 to 150,000 clones, approximately 74% occurring once. V and J are TRBV2 and TRBJ2-7, with 9 bases matching TRBD2. The receptor was isolated from a woman in her 70s with acute or convalescent COVID-19. Sequencing was performed on peripheral blood. CDR3: CASSDGRGGPYEQYF. The CDR3 DNA sequence: TGTGCCAGCAGTGACGGGCGGGGGGGCCCATACGAGCAGTACTTC.